These 24 T cell receptor beta chains came from one sample sequenced in a study of T cells in Graves' hyperthyroidism and ophthalmopathy. Regions amplified from RNA transcripts were the TCR beta CDR3 regions. Initially, a first-round RT-PCR of the TCR CDR3 employed the HTBI primer set. One entry per CDR3 protein results from TCRdb running MiXCR on the multiplex PCR reads. The sample includes about 380,000 distinct CDR3 sequences, approximately 17% of them seen just once. Sequencing was done on a sample of blood. All receptors derive from a man between 18 and 29 years old with Graves' ophthalmopathy.

The gene calls are TRBV11-2 and TRBJ2-1, with D tentatively TRBD2 (6 bases). CDR3 length: 13 amino acids. Germline V gives CDR1 SGHAT, CDR2 FQNNGV. V was clipped by 0 bases and J by 10 bases, with 10 bases between them. This CDR3 reads CASSLDRRGEQFF. The CDR3 coding sequence is TGTGCCAGCAGCTTAGATAGGAGGGGAGAGCAGTTCTTC.

This clonotype was counted ten times or more. This chain links TRBV7-9 with TRBJ1-1, with no clear D. V was trimmed by 8 bases and J by 1 base, leaving 11 bases between them. Germline V gene sequence: CDR1 SEHNR, CDR2 FQNEAQ (reference sequence). The CDR3 loop spans 13 amino acids. This CDR3 reads CASGEAGNTEAFF. CDR3 DNA: TGTGCCAGCGGGGAGGCTGGGAACACTGAAGCTTTCTTT.

The chain links TRBV5-5 to TRBJ2-3; D is tentatively TRBD1 or TRBD2 (7 bases each). V lost 0 bases and J lost 2, with 19 bases in between. CDR1 SGHKS and CDR2 YYEKEE come from the germline V gene (reference sequence). The CDR3 consists of 18 residues. CDR3 bases: TGTGCCAGCAGCTTGGAGGGGAGGGGGCGCGGGGACACAGATACGCAGTATTTT. This translates into CASSLEGRGRGDTDTQYF. Full variable domain (missing parts from reference TRBV5-5 and TRBJ2-3): DAGVTQSPTHLIKTRGQQVTLRCSPISGHKSVSWYQQVLGQGPQFIFQYYEKEERGRGNFPDRFSARQFPNYSSELNVNALLLGDSALYLCASSLEGRGRGDTDTQYFGPGTRLTVL.

In its sample, this clonotype was seen many times. The chain recombines TRBV12-3 or TRBV12-4 with TRBJ1-2; no reliable D call. This CDR3 is built from 14 residues. Between the trimmed V and J ends, which lost 3 bases and 2 bases, there was a span of 10 bases. CDR3 sequence reads: CASSFRAGNYGYTF. The CDR3, as DNA: TGTGCCAGCAGTTTTCGGGCGGGAAACTATGGCTACACCTTC.

This clonotype was seen ten or more times. This rearrangement joins TRBV7-2 to TRBJ2-3, with D tentatively TRBD2 (5 bases). The CDR3 totals 12 residues. The germline V gene has CDR1 SGHTA and CDR2 FQGNSA. V gave up 3 bases and J gave up 5 bases, with 6 bases separating them. CDR3 bases: TGTGCCAGCAGCTTTGGGAGAGATACGCAGTATTTT. It yields the protein CASSFGRDTQYF.

The rearrangement joins TRBV20-1 to TRBJ2-1; TRBD2 matches at 13 bases. In germline, CDR1 is DFQATT, CDR2 SNEGSKA (reference sequence). Trimming at V came to 3 bases and at J to 0 bases, leaving 2 bases not matched to a gene. The CDR3 extends over 16 amino acids. The CDR3 DNA follows: TGCAGTGCTAGTCGGACTAGCGGGAGCTCCTACAATGAGCAGTTCTTC. It specifies CSASRTSGSSYNEQFF.

This clonotype was observed at least ten times. The chain combines TRBV6-1 with TRBJ2-7; TRBD1 matches at 7 bases. This CDR3 has 13 amino acids. The germline V gene has CDR1 MNHNS and CDR2 SASEGT. The V segment lost 6 bases and the J segment 4 bases; nucleotides outside the gene matches: 6. The CDR3 DNA is TGTGCCAGCAGAAGGGGGCAGAGGTACGAGCAGTACTTC. Amino acid sequence: CASRRGQRYEQYF.

The V call is TRBV2, the J call TRBJ1-1, with 9 bases matching TRBD1. The V and J ends lost 5 bases and 4 bases, in that order; junction bases with no gene match: 11. The CDR3 has 16 amino acids. Germline CDR1 is SNHLY and CDR2 is FYNNEI. CDR3 nucleotides: TGTGCCAGCAGTTCCTGGACAGGGGTTCGTGGCACTGAAGCTTTCTTT. Its translation: CASSSWTGVRGTEAFF.

This clonotype was observed many times. J is TRBJ2-5 and V is TRBV5-8; TRBD1 might be the D (5 bases). This CDR3 comprises 15 residues. Germline CDR1 SGHTS, CDR2 YDEGEE. Trimming took off 5 bases at V and 2 bases at J, with 16 bases between the two ends. CDR3 sequence reads: CASSPDQKGQETQYF. DNA for the CDR3: TGTGCCAGCAGTCCGGACCAGAAGGGGCAAGAGACCCAGTACTTC.

There are many counts of this clonotype. In DNA form, the CDR3 reads TGTGCCAGCAGTGTCAGATTCTCGGCCTACAATGAGCAGTTCTTC. As protein: CASSVRFSAYNEQFF. This rearrangement joins TRBV6-1 to TRBJ2-1; D remains ambiguous. With 4 bases removed from V and 2 bases from J, the gap between germline ends came to 12 bases. The CDR3 runs 15 residues. Looked up from germline, CDR1 is MNHNS and CDR2 is SASEGT.

This clonotype came up once. The rearrangement links TRBV7-8 to TRBJ2-6; no reliable D call. Trimming stripped 5 bases from V and 0 bases from J, with 11 bases between. The CDR3 length is 16 residues. CDR1 is SGHVS and CDR2 is FQNEAQ in the germline V gene. DNA of the CDR3: TGTGCCAGCAGCCCGGACGGAAGCTCTGGGGCCAACGTCCTGACTTTC. This translates into CASSPDGSSGANVLTF.

This clonotype was detected ten times or more. This chain links TRBV12-3 or TRBV12-4 with TRBJ2-3; 8 nucleotides match TRBD1. Unmatched junction bases numbered 4, after V lost 3 bases and J lost 2 bases. The CDR3 is made up of 15 amino acids. CDR3: CASSFEGQVTDTQYF. The CDR3 nucleotides are TGTGCCAGCAGTTTTGAGGGACAGGTCACAGATACGCAGTATTTT.

The chain is built from TRBV6-1 and TRBJ2-6; the D is unclear. The V end was cut by 2 bases, the J end by 0 bases, with 5 bases between. Germline-derived CDR1 and CDR2 are MNHNS and SASEGT. The CDR3 extends over 15 amino acids. The CDR3 reads CASSETRSGANVLTF. The CDR3 DNA is TGTGCCAGCAGTGAAACGCGCTCTGGGGCCAACGTCCTGACTTTC.

This clonotype showed up just a few times. This rearrangement joins TRBV7-2 to TRBJ1-4; D is possibly TRBD1 (6 bases). This CDR3 region has 15 residues. Between the trimmed V and J ends, which lost 0 bases and 8 bases, there was a span of 13 bases. CDR1 is SGHTA, CDR2 FQGNSA, per germline. The CDR3 sequence is CASSLAGGSLEKLFF. For the CDR3, the DNA is TGTGCCAGCAGCTTAGCAGGGGGGAGCCTGGAAAAACTGTTTTTT.

This clonotype was seen more than once but under ten times. The chain is built from TRBV27 and TRBJ1-3, with D possibly being TRBD1 (6 bases). There are 14 residues in the CDR3. The germline CDR1 and CDR2 sequences are MNHEY and SMNVEV (reference sequence). V was cut by 6 bases and J by 1 base, with 10 bases left in between. CDR3 sequence: CASRGQGSGNTIYF. The CDR3, as DNA: TGTGCCAGCAGGGGGCAGGGGTCTGGAAACACCATATATTTT.

CDR3 sequence (DNA): TGCGCCAGCAGTGCGTCGACAGGGGGCTCGGGAAACACCATATATTTT. Residues: CASSASTGGSGNTIYF. The rearrangement joins TRBV10-2 to TRBJ1-3, with 10 bases fitting TRBD1. Germline V gene data show CDR1 as WSHSY and CDR2 as SAAADI. Germline trimming cut 4 bases from V and 4 bases from J; bases unmatched to any gene: 7. CDR3 length: 16 amino acids.

At least ten counts were recorded for this clonotype. CDR3 loop: CASLVDAGPTGELFF. The CDR3 DNA reads TGTGCCAGCCTAGTCGATGCGGGGCCCACCGGGGAGCTGTTTTTT. The gene calls are TRBV6-1 and TRBJ2-2; TRBD2 might be the D (6 bases). The CDR3 consists of 15 residues. The V end was cut by 8 bases, the J end by 4 bases, with 17 bases between. Germline CDR1 is MNHNS and CDR2 is SASEGT.

This clonotype was seen repeatedly, ten times or more. The rearrangement joins TRBV7-9 to TRBJ1-1; D is ambiguous. Germline CDR1 reads SEHNR; CDR2 reads FQNEAQ (reference sequence). This CDR3 comprises 12 residues. Trimming stripped 7 bases from V and 2 bases from J, with 8 bases between. DNA for the CDR3: TGTGCCAGCAATCCTCACAACACTGAAGCTTTCTTT. Residues: CASNPHNTEAFF.

This chain connects TRBV5-6 to TRBJ1-2; no clear D. The CDR3 is 13 amino acids. The germline gives CDR1 SGHDT, CDR2 YYEEEE. The V gene lost 4 bases and the J gene lost 7 bases, with 14 bases spanning the gap. CDR3 sequence reads: CASSPSSSAGYTF. DNA of the CDR3: TGTGCCAGCAGCCCGAGCTCTAGTGCTGGCTACACCTTC.

This clonotype was detected many times. The chain joins TRBV20-1 to TRBJ1-5; D uncertain. This CDR3 comprises 14 residues. Trimming pared 4 bases from V and 2 bases from J, leaving 12 bases between. In germline, CDR1 is DFQATT, CDR2 SNEGSKA (reference sequence). The CDR3, as DNA: TGCAGTGCTACCACCTTTCCGGGCAATCAGCCCCAGCATTTT. This codes for CSATTFPGNQPQHF.

A few counts support this clonotype. This chain links TRBV4-1 with TRBJ2-5; D is possibly TRBD2 (6 bases). Trimming removed 4 bases at V and 7 bases at J, with 10 bases between. Germline CDR1 and CDR2: MGHRA and YSYEKL. The CDR3 totals 12 residues. CDR3 region: CASSRPGGTQYF. The CDR3 DNA reads as TGCGCCAGCAGCCGTCCCGGGGGGACCCAGTACTTC.

This clonotype was detected ten times or more. The chain couples TRBV18 to TRBJ1-1; maybe TRBD1 (5 bases). Trimming cost V 6 bases and J 4 bases, with 18 bases left between them. Per the germline V gene, CDR1 is KGHSH and CDR2 is LQKENI. This CDR3 has 15 amino acids. This CDR3 reads CASSQTGTGTTEAFF. The CDR3, as DNA: TGTGCCAGCTCCCAGACTGGGACGGGGACCACTGAAGCTTTCTTT.

This chain joins TRBV28 and TRBJ1-2, with 9 bases lining up with TRBD1. Germline lookup yields CDR1 MDHEN and CDR2 SYDVKM. After removal of 5 bases from V and 8 bases from J, the junction contained 12 bases not matched to a gene. The CDR3 has 15 amino acids. CDR3 protein: CASSRPGTGLSGYTF. The CDR3 bases are TGTGCCAGCAGTCGCCCCGGGACAGGGCTTTCGGGCTACACCTTC.

In its sample, this clonotype was seen a few times. The chain couples TRBV7-3 to TRBJ1-6; D is ambiguous. Germline V CDR1 and CDR2: SGHTA, FQGTGA. Trimming took off 2 bases at V and 7 bases at J, with 9 bases between the two ends. This CDR3 region has 14 residues. DNA for the CDR3: TGTGCCAGCAGCTTATTAGGAGGGAATTCACCCCTCCACTTT. Amino acid sequence: CASSLLGGNSPLHF.